This T cell receptor beta chain is drawn from a study of cytomegalovirus exposure and HLA in healthy donors (dated by TCRdb to between 2016 and 2019). About the full investigation: In an earlier analysis of 587 of the donors, 250 to 350 Gb of sequence data and some 120 million unique TCR beta sequences from about 179 million T cells were reported. An early release that covered about 600 HLA-typed donors contained 300 to 350 gigabases of sequencing data and 85 million to 100 million unique TCR sequences. The genetic ancestry cluster associated with self-reported Caucasian donors included over 80% of the 300 to 400 genotyped donors. The study was designed to test whether signatures of past pathogen exposure could be identified by cataloging public T cell receptors. The study profiled the T cell repertoires of hundreds of subjects by immunosequencing and related them to cytomegalovirus serostatus. Besides the first cohort of around 670 subjects, a separate validation cohort made up of roughly 120 different subjects was used. To predict cytomegalovirus infection status, the study brought together high-throughput TCR immunosequencing, statistical association of individual TCRs with disease status, and machine learning. A later analysis re-examined previously published TCR beta repertoires from around 670 donors and added high-resolution HLA genotyping to investigate patterns of TCR occurrence. The later analysis used no new phenotypic data to find candidate immune exposures, relying instead on TCR beta sequences and their occurrence across donors. An earlier analysis of roughly 600 of the donors used high-throughput TCR beta sequencing to judge whether each TCR beta V gene segment behaved as functional or pseudogenic. Alongside the repertoire data, information on donor age, sex, ethnicity and CMV serostatus was compiled. A later genetic analysis used genome-wide SNP genotypes for 398 of the 666 donors, treating that subset as a discovery cohort. Every discovery cohort repertoire had been produced on one sequencing platform. HLA typing covered class I and class II loci at four-digit resolution. Typing coverage varied by locus: roughly 620-630 donors for A, B, C, DRB1 and DQB1; 522 for DQA1; more than 600 for DPA1; roughly 470 for DPB1. Several DR-DQ haplotypes were handled as single units for association and clustering, since linkage in the cohort was strong. Across approximately 400 genotyped donors of the cohort, an average of 235,054 unique TCR beta nucleotide sequences per donor were sequenced, and 15% to 20% of those sequences were non-productive. General conclusions and limits of the study: A later analysis found that TCR association rates varied across HLA loci, with DRB1 alleles showing the most associated TCRs and HLA-C alleles the fewest. A total of some 180 TCR beta chains were listed by the study as associated with cytomegalovirus. In an earlier analysis of 587 of the donors, most TCR beta V segments appeared in productive rearrangements about 90% or about 30% of the time, broadly matching IMGT annotations. Several of the top co-occurrence clusters appeared to be linked to parvovirus B19, influenza, CMV and Epstein-Barr virus, according to a later analysis. The presence/absence analyses assumed that sequencing depth was roughly uniform across donors, and that assumption may not be true. In a later genetic analysis, a missense DCLRE1C variant was associated with V-gene and J-gene trimming of TCR beta chains, and the association was replicated in an independent cohort. In a later analysis, HLA-associated TCR beta chains showed more clonal expansion and lower generation probabilities than non-associated chains that were equally common. According to the authors, the approach could potentially be generalized to other disease states and immunological phenotypes. A group of highly shared sequence variants was considered likely to be a technical artifact of the sequencing pipeline. Compared with the roughly 720-donor mean, donors in an Asian-associated ancestry cluster had fewer N-insertions in productive TCRs, according to a later genetic analysis. A further reported finding was that TCR beta sequences accurately predicted the HLA-A and HLA-B alleles for most subjects in the first cohort. In both the original and validation cohorts, the classifier was reported to diagnose cytomegalovirus status with high specificity and sensitivity. In vitro tests confirmed that a few of the cytomegalovirus-associated TCR beta chains recognize cytomegalovirus antigens. Because HLA typing was missing for some donors at each locus, association tests included only the typed subset. For the cohort, immune exposure information was limited to CMV serostatus. When HLA alleles, especially DR and DQ, strongly co-occurred, TCR associations were difficult to assign to individual alleles. Only TCR beta chains were sequenced in this cohort, and the absence of alpha or paired-chain data limited detectable features. According to a later analysis, most CMV-associated TCR beta chains appeared to be HLA-restricted, and the HLA associations seemed to be driven largely by CMV exposure. Linkage disequilibrium might explain the correlated functional status among segregating V segments, but an unknown experimental factor could not be excluded. While some public TCRs were present in many individuals, most TCR sequences turned up only very rarely across donors. At a false discovery rate of 0.05, a later analysis linked around 17,000 TCR beta sequences to specific HLA alleles. Some IMGT-functional V segments, including TRBV6-2 and TRBV6-3, could not be told apart with the 87-base-pair reads, so those segments were excluded. About 17 rarely observed V segments, including chromosome 9 orphons, were excluded from the earlier analysis of approximately 500 of the donors because counts were too low.

The cohort was made up of approximately 670 healthy bone marrow donors. At the time of sampling, every cohort member was nominally healthy, though immune exposures that went unrecorded were likely present. The donor was CMV seropositive and was included in the group of 250 to 300 seropositive cohort members. A peripheral blood sample was collected from each donor, and TCR beta sequencing was performed on peripheral blood mononuclear cells. The Qiagen DNeasy Blood Extraction Kit was used to extract genomic DNA from the blood cell samples. Its CDR3 holds 14 amino acids, cysteine through phenylalanine. The read is trimmed to its CDR3 DNA, 42 bases read in frame from base 1. From a lookup of the germline V gene, CDR1 and CDR2 are SGDLS and YYNGEE. A distance of 9 bases separates the germline ends of V and J, which lose 0 bases and 2 bases respectively. Concerning this clone: The antigen it binds to is not known. No base quality values were provided; no much bigger clone lies one nucleotide off.

The protocol used for the library was the immunoSEQ multiplex PCR assay. A mixture of 60 forward primers for TCR Vbeta segments and 13 reverse primers for TCR Jbeta segments was used in the multiplex PCR. The CDR3 region of rearranged TCR beta genes was amplified from genomic DNA by a multiplex PCR assay. Amplified TCR beta libraries were sequenced as 87-base-pair reads on the Illumina HiSeq System. Per the authors' processing: A later analysis tallied about 77 million unique TCR beta chains across the 610 or so repertoires, and about 10 million of those chains were shared by two or more donors. Raw reads were error-corrected and collapsed into unique sequences by a nearest-neighbor algorithm in which closely related sequences were merged to remove PCR and sequencing errors. Alignment of CDR3 sequences to IMGT reference sequences was used to assign V, D and J gene segments. Each retained sequence needed at least a six-nucleotide match to both a V gene segment and a J gene segment. Rearrangements were called productive when the CDR3 lacked stop codons and stayed in frame with V and J; all others were non-productive. CDR3 was defined according to IMGT convention as the region running from the second conserved V-encoded cysteine to the conserved J-encoded phenylalanine. Sequences without an unambiguous match to a single V gene segment were excluded from the earlier analysis of 450 to 750 of the donors. In an earlier analysis of some 590 of the donors, V segments were called functional above 56.7% productive rearrangements and were called segregating when the between-donor standard deviation exceeded 5%. A statistical classification framework was built for diagnosing cytomegalovirus status from the catalog of TCR beta chain sequences. V and J gene assignment, in a later analysis, came from comparing TCR nucleotide sequences with IMGT/GENE-DB human TR gene sequences. A later analysis assigned CDR3 sequences and most-parsimonious VDJ recombination scenarios with the TCRdist pipeline. In a later analysis, every TCR beta chain was defined by the combination of its CDR3 amino acid sequence and its V-gene family, and reads without a unique V-gene family were dropped. To address suspected cross-contamination and a sequencing artifact, a later analysis removed several hundred highly shared, low-generation-probability nucleotide sequences. A later analysis calculated a clonal expansion index for each public chain from normalized within-repertoire ranks of inferred template counts. In a later analysis, generation probabilities were computed with a VDJ recombination model fitted to out-of-frame rearrangements, and the resulting probabilities were checked against IGoR. A later analysis scored TCR-TCR, TCR-HLA and TCR-CMV co-occurrence with hypergeometric tests, applying a repertoire-size bias correction to TCR pairs. To estimate false discovery rates, a later analysis permuted the HLA or CMV assignments 20 times. In a later analysis, co-occurring TCRs were grouped using DBSCAN, and TCRdist sequence similarity was added for clustering within HLA-allele-positive subsets. Co-occurrence clustering excluded repertoires with fewer than 30,000 or more than 120,000 public chains, plus five with anomalous nucleotide sharing. TCRdb took this table from immuneACCESS and kept in-frame rearrangements with V and J called. Such tables lack part of the clones; where checked against another copy, unresolved V genes explain under half of the gap, and the rest is unexplained. V and J calls and clone size are given by that table; D and trimming were obtained from the DNA. The sample contains 80,000 to 95,000 clones, around nine tenths of them found a single time. The ten biggest clones cover roughly 9.2% of the sample.

The source is a man in his thirties or forties in good health and CMV-seropositive. The sequenced sample was PBMCs. This chain joins TRBV9 to TRBJ2-7; the best D guess is TRBD1, with 5 bases matching. Read as DNA, the sequence is TGTGCCAGCAGCGTAGATTTAGGGGCCTACGAGCAGTACTTC. This sequence encodes CASSVDLGAYEQYF.